Listed here are 17 T cell receptor beta chains from one sample, sequenced in a study of blood T cell repertoires in COVID-19. Generated by immunoSEQ multiplex PCR, the TCRdb table keeps only in-frame clones and is missing some. The sample carries 87,000 or so clones, over 75% recorded once. The sequencing input was peripheral blood. All receptors derive from a human donor with acute or convalescent COVID-19. The donor label of this sample is uncertain.

The rearrangement joins TRBV5-4 to TRBJ2-3; no definite D call. V lost 2 bases and J 1 base, leaving 14 bases between the germline ends. The CDR3 loop spans 16 amino acids. Per germline, CDR1 SGHNT and CDR2 YYREEE (reference sequence). The CDR3 DNA sequence: TGTGCCAGCAGCTTAGACTGGGTTTTCGGCACAGATACGCAGTATTTT. Amino acids: CASSLDWVFGTDTQYF.

The chain uses TRBV28 and TRBJ1-4; 8 bases are shared with TRBD1. Losses at the gene ends were 2 bases for V and 10 bases for J; bases not matched to a gene: 12. Germline V lookup: CDR1 MDHEN, CDR2 SYDVKM. This CDR3 is 16 amino acids long. CDR3 residues: CASSLEVRGLGGKLFF. Here the CDR3 DNA reads TGTGCCAGCAGTTTAGAAGTCAGGGGGCTGGGAGGAAAACTGTTTTTT. Combining the CDR3 with reference TRBV28 and TRBJ1-4 gives the whole variable domain DVKVTQSSRYLVKRTGEKVFLECVQDMDHENMFWYRQDPGLGLRLIYFSYDVKMKEKGDIPEGYSVSREKKERFSLILESASTNQTSMYLCASSLEVRGLGGKLFFGSGTQLSVL.

The chain employs TRBV27 and TRBJ1-2; TRBD1 matches at 8 bases. Looked up from germline, CDR1 is MNHEY and CDR2 is SMNVEV (reference sequence). V was clipped by 3 bases and J by 5 bases; unmatched bases: 2. The length of the CDR3 is 13 residues. Here the CDR3 reads CASSFNRGYGYTF. Written as DNA, the CDR3 is TGTGCCAGCAGTTTCAACAGGGGGTATGGCTACACCTTC.

The CDR3 reads CASSIPGLPPGAFF. The CDR3 DNA sequence: TGTGCCAGCAGTATCCCGGGACTCCCACCGGGAGCTTTCTTT. J is TRBJ1-1 and V is TRBV28, with D possibly being TRBD1 (5 bases). The CDR3 is made up of 14 amino acids. Trimming took off 5 bases at V and 10 bases at J, with 20 bases between the two ends. Germline V gene lookup returns CDR1 MDHEN and CDR2 SYDVKM.

The chain's CDR3 is CASSFPGGVQNEQYF. CDR3 nucleotide sequence: TGTGCCAGCAGCTTTCCGGGGGGCGTGCAGAACGAGCAGTACTTC. The chain carries TRBV5-6 and TRBJ2-7; TRBD2 might be the D (7 bases). Germline V lookup: CDR1 SGHDT, CDR2 YYEEEE. Trimming pared 2 bases from V and 5 bases from J, leaving 17 bases between. This CDR3 spans 15 amino acids.

This chain links TRBV27 with TRBJ2-7; TRBD1 agrees at 8 bases. Germline V gene data show CDR1 as MNHEY and CDR2 as SMNVEV (reference sequence). The V and J ends lost 6 bases and 4 bases, in that order; junction bases with no gene match: 5. This CDR3 has 13 amino acids. The CDR3 is CASSRGRWYEQYF. The CDR3 coding sequence is TGTGCCAGCAGCAGGGGGCGTTGGTACGAGCAGTACTTC.

The chain joins TRBV9 to TRBJ1-2; D remains ambiguous. The germline V gene has CDR1 SGDLS and CDR2 YYNGEE. The germline V and J ends were trimmed by 4 bases and 0 bases, with 10 bases remaining between them. CDR3 length: 14 residues. The DNA of the CDR3 is TGTGCCAGCAGCCCACATGGTTCTAACTATGGCTACACCTTC. This codes for CASSPHGSNYGYTF.

The table lists this clone with a count of one. The rearrangement uses TRBV5-1 and TRBJ2-6; D ambiguous. V was clipped by 0 bases and J by 4 bases, with 8 bases between them. Germline assignment: CDR1 SGHRS and CDR2 YFSETQ. The CDR3 runs to 15 residues. CDR3 sequence reads: CASSLVGAGANVLTF. DNA of the CDR3: TGCGCCAGCAGCTTGGTGGGCGCGGGGGCCAACGTCCTGACTTTC. The full variable domain, in which reference TRBV5-1 and TRBJ2-6 provide the parts outside the CDR3, is KAGVTQTPRYLIKTRGQQVTLSCSPISGHRSVSWYQQTPGQGLQFLFEYFSETQRNKGNFPGRFSGRQFSNSRSEMNVSTLELGDSALYLCASSLVGAGANVLTFGAGSRLTVL.

This chain connects TRBV19 to TRBJ2-1; D possibly corresponds to TRBD2 (6 bases). CDR3 length: 13 residues. V lost 4 bases, J lost 10 bases, and 14 bases lay in between. CDR1 LNHDA and CDR2 SQIVND come from the germline V gene (reference sequence). CDR3: CASSRDSRGEQFF. In DNA, the CDR3 is TGTGCCAGTAGTAGGGACTCCCGAGGGGAGCAGTTCTTC.

The V call is TRBV3-1 (or the pseudogene TRBV3-2), the J call TRBJ2-1; perhaps TRBD2 as D (6 bases). The CDR3 extends over 16 amino acids. Trimming pared 4 bases from V and 2 bases from J, leaving 15 bases between. Germline V lookup: CDR1 LGHDT, CDR2 YNNKEL (reference sequence). This CDR3 is CASSPHNSGAYNEQFF. CDR3 nucleotide sequence: TGTGCCAGCAGCCCCCATAACTCGGGGGCCTACAATGAGCAGTTCTTC.

The gene calls are TRBV9 and TRBJ1-4; TRBD1 matches at 8 bases. This CDR3 region has 19 residues. The V gene end was trimmed by 0 bases and the J gene end by 8 bases; junction bases not matched to a gene: 18. CDR1 is SGDLS and CDR2 is YYNGEE in the germline V gene. The DNA of the CDR3 is TGTGCCAGCAGCGTAGATGTAGGGGCAGGGGGCGCGCGGGGAGAAAAACTGTTTTTT. It codes for CASSVDVGAGGARGEKLFF.

This clone was seen a single time. The chain employs TRBV5-1 and TRBJ2-1; a possible D gene is TRBD1 (5 bases). The CDR3 contains 13 residues. Germline CDR1 is SGHRS and CDR2 is YFSETQ. V gave up 4 bases and J gave up 4 bases, with 9 bases separating them. The CDR3 DNA reads TGCGCCAGCAGCCCCCGACAGTACAATGAGCAGTTCTTC. It encodes CASSPRQYNEQFF.

V is TRBV2 and J is TRBJ1-1, with unresolved D. The CDR3 is made up of 14 amino acids. Trimming removed 1 base from V and 4 bases from J, with 10 bases in between. Germline CDR1 reads SNHLY; CDR2 reads FYNNEI. The CDR3 DNA reads as TGTGCCAGCAGTGAAGGAGGACTGGGCACTGAAGCTTTCTTT. The encoded protein is CASSEGGLGTEAFF.

The rearrangement links TRBV5-1 to TRBJ2-1, with unresolved D. Germline V gene lookup returns CDR1 SGHRS and CDR2 YFSETQ. The ends were cut back, 7 bases at V and 0 bases at J, with 8 bases in the middle. The CDR3 is made up of 13 amino acids. The CDR3 spells CASSLSSYNEQFF. The CDR3 region has the DNA TGCGCCAGCTCCCTGAGCTCCTACAATGAGCAGTTCTTC.

CDR3 region: CASSPPSQETQYF. In DNA form, the CDR3 reads TGTGCCAGCTCACCACCGAGTCAAGAGACCCAGTACTTC. The chain combines TRBV18 with TRBJ2-5; D remains unclear. V lost 0 bases to trimming and J lost 2 bases, with 4 bases between them. CDR1 and CDR2 from the germline V gene are KGHSH and LQKENI. This CDR3 region has 13 residues.

This clone came up once. The chain combines TRBV9 with TRBJ2-1; tentative D call: TRBD2 (5 bases). This CDR3 contains 12 residues. The germline V gene encodes CDR1 SGDLS and CDR2 YYNGEE. V was shortened by 0 bases and J by 9 bases, with 7 bases between the two germline ends. This CDR3 is CASSVVLGEQFF. The CDR3 DNA follows: TGTGCCAGCAGCGTAGTACTAGGTGAGCAGTTCTTC.

The chain combines TRBV5-1 with TRBJ2-7; TRBD2 aligns across 12 bases. The germline V gene has CDR1 SGHRS and CDR2 YFSETQ. The CDR3 covers 15 residues. The V segment lost 7 bases and the J segment 0 bases; nucleotides outside the gene matches: 5. CDR3 coding DNA: TGCGCCAGCTCCACTAGCGGGGGGTTCTCCTACGAGCAGTACTTC. Translating gives CASSTSGGFSYEQYF.